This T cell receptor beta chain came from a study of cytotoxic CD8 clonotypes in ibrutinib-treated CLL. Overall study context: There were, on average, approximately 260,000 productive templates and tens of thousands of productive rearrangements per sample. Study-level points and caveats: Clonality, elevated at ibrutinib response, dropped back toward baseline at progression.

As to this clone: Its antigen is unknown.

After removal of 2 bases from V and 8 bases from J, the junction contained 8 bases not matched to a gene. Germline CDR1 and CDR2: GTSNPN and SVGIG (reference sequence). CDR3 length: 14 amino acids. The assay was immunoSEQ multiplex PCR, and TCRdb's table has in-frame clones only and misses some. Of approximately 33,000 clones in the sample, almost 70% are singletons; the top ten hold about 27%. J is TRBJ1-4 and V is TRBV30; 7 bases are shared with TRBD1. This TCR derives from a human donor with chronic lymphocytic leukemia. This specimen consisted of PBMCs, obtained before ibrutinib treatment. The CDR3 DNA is TGTGCCTGGAGTTCCCGGGACAGAAACGAAAAACTGTTTTTT. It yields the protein CAWSSRDRNEKLFF.